The 26 T cell receptor beta chains below were found in one sample sequenced in a study of blood T cell repertoires in COVID-19. The repertoire was sequenced with immunoSEQ multiplex PCR; TCRdb's copy has only in-frame clones and lacks some. The sample lists about 230,000 clones, 70% to 90% occurring once. Sequencing was carried out using PBMCs or T cells enriched from blood (not recorded which). The source of these receptors is a woman aged 45-65 years in a cohort exposed to, infected with or recovered from COVID-19 (not recorded which).

The chain links TRBV6-5 to TRBJ2-3, with 11 positions matching TRBD2. The J segment lost 5 bases and the V segment lost 2 bases, leaving 6 bases of the junction unmatched. The CDR3 runs 16 residues. CDR1 MNHEY and CDR2 SVGAGI come from the germline V gene. CDR3 sequence: CASSYGSGGAVDTQYF. CDR3 nucleotide sequence: TGTGCCAGCAGTTACGGTAGCGGGGGGGCCGTAGATACGCAGTATTTT.

The chain links TRBV7-9 to TRBJ2-1, with a tentative D call TRBD2 (7 bases). From germline, CDR1 is SEHNR and CDR2 FQNEAQ (reference sequence). The CDR3 is made up of 16 amino acids. Deletions cut 1 base from V and 2 bases from J, with 12 bases between. The CDR3 loop reads CASSLVVGGPYNEQFF. As DNA, the CDR3 is TGTGCCAGCAGCTTAGTTGTGGGGGGGCCCTACAATGAGCAGTTCTTC.

This sequence joins TRBV5-1 and TRBJ1-2, with D perhaps matching TRBD1 (5 bases). V shed 2 bases and J shed 8 bases, with 19 bases lying between them. From germline, CDR1 is SGHRS and CDR2 YFSETQ. CDR3 length equals 15 residues. The CDR3 DNA is TGCGCCAGCAGCTTTATTTCTCAGGGTTTGGAAGGCTACACCTTC. Protein product: CASSFISQGLEGYTF.

The chain combines TRBV6-5 with TRBJ2-1, with 9 positions matching TRBD2. Trimming at V came to 6 bases and at J to 1 base, leaving 4 bases not matched to a gene. The CDR3 sequence is 15 residues long. Germline V lookup: CDR1 MNHEY, CDR2 SVGAGI. The CDR3 is CASRPAGGSYNEQFF. The CDR3 coding sequence is TGTGCCAGCAGGCCAGCGGGGGGTTCCTACAATGAGCAGTTCTTC.

The CDR3 nucleotides are TGCGCCAGCAGCTTGATGGGACAGGGTTACAATGAGCAGTTCTTC. Residues: CASSLMGQGYNEQFF. The J gene is TRBJ2-1, the V gene TRBV5-1; 9 bases map to TRBD1. J lost 4 bases, V lost 1 base, and 3 bases had no gene match. The CDR3 sequence is 15 residues long. In germline, CDR1 is SGHRS, CDR2 YFSETQ.

V is TRBV12-3 or TRBV12-4 and J is TRBJ2-5, with D unresolved. Trimming left V 7 bases short and J 5 bases short, with 11 bases between. There are 12 residues in the CDR3. Here the CDR3 DNA reads TGTGCCAGCACCCTTAGTCCGGAGACCCAGTACTTC. As protein: CASTLSPETQYF.

This chain joins TRBV2 and TRBJ2-5, with unresolved D. Trimming took off 6 bases at V and 0 bases at J, with 11 bases between the two ends. Germline V lookup: CDR1 SNHLY, CDR2 FYNNEI. The CDR3 sequence is 14 residues long. CDR3 DNA: TGTGCCAGCAGGGAACAGTCGTACCAAGAGACCCAGTACTTC. Protein sequence: CASREQSYQETQYF. Using reference TRBV2 and TRBJ2-5 for the parts outside the CDR3, the full variable domain is EPEVTQTPSHQVTQMGQEVILRCVPISNHLYFYWYRQILGQKVEFLVSFYNNEISEKSEIFDDQFSVERPDGSNFTLKIRSTKLEDSAMYFCASREQSYQETQYFGPGTRLLVL.

The chain uses TRBV6-5 and TRBJ2-5, with D possibly matching TRBD2 (7 bases). The CDR3 extends over 14 amino acids. Germline-derived CDR1 and CDR2 are MNHEY and SVGAGI. The germline V and J ends were trimmed by 7 bases and 5 bases, with 17 bases remaining between them. CDR3 nucleotide sequence: TGTGCCAGCACCAACGGTGGGGGGGCGGAGACCCAGTACTTC. Translation gives CASTNGGGAETQYF.

The CDR3: CASSLRQEGYTF. The DNA for the CDR3 is TGCGCCAGCAGCTTAAGACAGGAAGGCTACACCTTC. The chain uses TRBV5-1 and TRBJ1-2; weak D call: TRBD1 (6 bases). CDR1 SGHRS and CDR2 YFSETQ come from the germline V gene. Trimming took 2 bases from V and 8 from J, leaving 10 bases between them. The CDR3 runs to 12 residues.

The chain joins TRBV4-1 to TRBJ2-7, with TRBD1 matching over 7 bases. The ends lost 1 base at V and 3 bases at J; junction bases unmatched: 3. CDR3 length: 14 residues. CDR1 MGHRA and CDR2 YSYEKL come from the germline V gene. The CDR3 sequence is CASSQVTGDYEQYF. Here the CDR3 DNA reads TGCGCCAGCAGCCAAGTCACAGGGGACTACGAGCAGTACTTC.

The chain combines TRBV28 with TRBJ1-1, with 10 nucleotides matching TRBD1. V gave up 7 bases and J gave up 2 bases; unmatched junction bases: 4. Germline V CDR1 and CDR2: MDHEN, SYDVKM. The CDR3 extends over 14 amino acids. The CDR3 protein is CASMTGGVNTEAFF. The CDR3 DNA reads as TGTGCCAGCATGACAGGGGGCGTAAACACTGAAGCTTTCTTT.

This clone was detected only a few times. The chain is built from TRBV18 and TRBJ2-2; TRBD1 aligns across 7 bases. Germline CDR1 and CDR2: KGHSH and LQKENI. Trimming cost V 5 bases and J 7 bases; bases outside gene matches: 7. This CDR3 is 14 amino acids long. The CDR3 loop is CASSSTGQSGELFF. CDR3 coding DNA: TGTGCCAGCTCATCGACAGGGCAGAGCGGGGAGCTGTTTTTT.

DNA of the CDR3: TGTGCCAGCAGCTTGTATGAAAACAGGGTCTATGGCTACACCTTC. It specifies CASSLYENRVYGYTF. The J gene is TRBJ1-2, the V gene TRBV5-4; possible D gene TRBD1, 6 bases. V lost 1 base and J 4 bases, leaving 14 bases between the germline ends. The CDR3 spans 15 residues. Germline lookup yields CDR1 SGHNT and CDR2 YYREEE (reference sequence).

J is TRBJ2-2 and V is TRBV4-1, with D possibly matching TRBD2 (6 bases). CDR3 length: 16 amino acids. Germline loops: CDR1 MGHRA, CDR2 YSYEKL. V lost 4 bases and J lost 1, with 13 bases in between. As DNA, the CDR3 is TGCGCCAGCAGCCCCCAAGGGACTTTGAACACCGGGGAGCTGTTTTTT. Translating gives CASSPQGTLNTGELFF.

This chain connects TRBV3-1 (or the pseudogene TRBV3-2) to TRBJ1-5; D is unresolved. The V end lost 1 base, the J end lost 0 bases, and 4 bases lay between the germline ends. CDR3 length equals 14 residues. Germline CDR1 and CDR2: LGHDT and YNNKEL (reference sequence). The CDR3 DNA is TGTGCCAGCAGCCAAGGTAATAGCAATCAGCCCCAGCATTTT. Its protein product is CASSQGNSNQPQHF.

This clone was observed a few times. V usage is TRBV19 and J usage is TRBJ2-3, with 8 bases that match TRBD2. Per the germline V gene, CDR1 is LNHDA and CDR2 is SQIVND (reference sequence). The CDR3 consists of 18 residues. The V segment lost 2 bases and the J segment 2 bases; nucleotides outside the gene matches: 12. CDR3 DNA sequence: TGTGCCAGTAGTATATTGGCGGGAGGACAAAGTTCCACAGATACGCAGTATTTT. Translation gives CASSILAGGQSSTDTQYF. Full variable domain (outside the CDR3, taken from reference TRBV19 and TRBJ2-3): DGGITQSPKYLFRKEGQNVTLSCEQNLNHDAMYWYRQDPGQGLRLIYYSQIVNDFQKGDIAEGYSVSREKKESFPLTVTSAQKNPTAFYLCASSILAGGQSSTDTQYFGPGTRLTVL.

The V and J genes are TRBV6-6 and TRBJ2-7; D possibly corresponds to TRBD2 (6 bases). This CDR3 contains 13 residues. Germline V gene sequence: CDR1 MNHNY, CDR2 SVGAGI (reference sequence). V was shortened by 7 bases and J by 1 base, with 11 bases between the two germline ends. DNA for the CDR3: TGTGCCAGCACCCCGGGACTTTCCTACGAGCAGTACTTC. Its translation: CASTPGLSYEQYF.

CDR3 residues: CASSEVGSGEQYF. CDR3 DNA sequence: TGTGCCAGCAGTGAAGTTGGCTCTGGCGAGCAGTACTTC. The J gene is TRBJ2-7, the V gene TRBV2; D gene ambiguous. Germline V gene lookup returns CDR1 SNHLY and CDR2 FYNNEI. Trimming took 1 base from V and 6 from J, leaving 10 bases between them. The CDR3 has 13 amino acids.

V is TRBV6-5 and J is TRBJ2-7, with TRBD1 as a possible D gene (6 bases). The germline CDR1 and CDR2 sequences are MNHEY and SVGAGI. The V and J ends lost 5 bases and 6 bases respectively, with 14 bases between them. This CDR3 comprises 13 residues. The CDR3 DNA reads TGTGCCAGCAGTAACATACAGGGAGCCGAGCAGTACTTC. This encodes CASSNIQGAEQYF.

This clone has a handful of counts. J is TRBJ2-3 and V is TRBV5-1, with D possibly being TRBD1 (6 bases). Germline V gives CDR1 SGHRS, CDR2 YFSETQ. The CDR3 is 15 amino acids. V gave up 1 base and J gave up 1 base, with 10 bases separating them. In DNA, the CDR3 is TGCGCCAGCAGCTTGTCCCGACAGGGCACAGATACGCAGTATTTT. This encodes CASSLSRQGTDTQYF.

The chain is built from TRBV3-1 (or the pseudogene TRBV3-2) and TRBJ2-5; D is unclear. Germline V gene sequence: CDR1 LGHDT, CDR2 YNNKEL (reference sequence). This CDR3 has 11 amino acids. V lost 4 bases and J lost 7, with 7 bases in between. In DNA, the CDR3 is TGTGCCAGCAGCCTTTTCGGGACCCAGTACTTC. It translates to CASSLFGTQYF.

The gene calls are TRBV4-2 and TRBJ2-1; 9 bases line up with TRBD2. This CDR3 has 17 amino acids. The V gene end was trimmed by 4 bases and the J gene end by 4 bases; junction bases not matched to a gene: 11. Germline V lookup: CDR1 LGHNA, CDR2 YNFKEQ. CDR3 loop: CASSPHAGGQTYNEQFF. The CDR3 coding sequence is TGTGCCAGCAGCCCTCATGCGGGGGGGCAAACATACAATGAGCAGTTCTTC.

For the CDR3, the DNA is TGTGCCACCAGCAGAGAGTACCACTACACAGATACGCAGTATTTT. The encoded protein is CATSREYHYTDTQYF. The chain has TRBV15 and TRBJ2-3; D is uncertain. V shed 0 bases and J shed 2 bases, with 9 bases lying between them. The CDR3 consists of 15 residues. The germline CDR1 and CDR2 sequences are LNHNV and YYDKDF (reference sequence).

The rearrangement uses TRBV9 and TRBJ1-1, with D possibly being TRBD1 (6 bases). This CDR3 contains 14 residues. The V end was cut by 1 base, the J end by 3 bases, with 10 bases between. CDR1 is SGDLS, CDR2 YYNGEE, per germline. The CDR3 region has the DNA TGTGCCAGCAGCGTACTACAGGGAGACACTGAAGCTTTCTTT. Its protein is CASSVLQGDTEAFF.

The J gene is TRBJ1-5, the V gene TRBV4-1, with D possibly TRBD1 on 5 matching bases. The CDR3 extends over 14 amino acids. In germline, CDR1 is MGHRA, CDR2 YSYEKL. The ends were cut back, 2 bases at V and 4 bases at J, with 9 bases in the middle. In DNA form, the CDR3 reads TGCGCCAGCAGCCAATTCGGGGGAAATCAGCCCCAGCATTTT. The encoded protein is CASSQFGGNQPQHF.

The chain employs TRBV2 and TRBJ2-2; 9 bases align to TRBD1. V was pared by 6 bases and J by 4 bases, with 6 bases of the junction left unmatched. CDR3 length: 15 amino acids. CDR1 is SNHLY and CDR2 is FYNNEI in the germline V gene. Written as DNA, the CDR3 is TGTGCCAGCAGCGCCGGGACAGGGCGCACCGGGGAGCTGTTTTTT. Protein sequence: CASSAGTGRTGELFF. The full variable domain, with the rest looked up from reference TRBV2 and TRBJ2-2, is EPEVTQTPSHQVTQMGQEVILRCVPISNHLYFYWYRQILGQKVEFLVSFYNNEISEKSEIFDDQFSVERPDGSNFTLKIRSTKLEDSAMYFCASSAGTGRTGELFFGEGSRLTVL.